This T cell receptor beta chain was sequenced during a study of blood T cell repertoires in COVID-19. Study background: The United States, Italy and Spain were the sources of the acute and convalescent COVID-19 samples. In each case, the material was cDNA or gDNA derived from T cells, B-cell-depleted T cells, or PBMCs.

CDR1 and CDR2 (germline): MGHDK, SYGVNS. V dropped 8 bases and J dropped 2; count of bases not matched to a gene: 15. CDR3 size: 18 residues. In the original analysis: By means of reference gene primer amplification, nucleated cell counts were estimated. Some clones are missing from TCRdb's copy, which holds only in-frame ones; the method was immunoSEQ multiplex PCR. That table gives V, J and clone size, and the DNA gave D and trimming. The sample records about 70,000 clones, roughly 80% being singletons. This sequence originates from a man aged 65-85 years who had recovered from COVID-19. The rearrangement uses TRBV25-1 and TRBJ1-5; 10 bases match TRBD1. The sequencing input was peripheral blood. CDR3 sequence (DNA): TGTGCCAGCGGGGAAAAAAGTAGGGACAGGGGTCGCAATCAGCCCCAGCATTTT. Translation gives CASGEKSRDRGRNQPQHF.